This T cell receptor (beta chain) was recorded in a study of cytomegalovirus exposure and HLA in healthy donors. In this sample, this clone turned up once. Germline loops: CDR1 MNHNS, CDR2 SASEGT. Deletions cut 6 bases from V and 6 bases from J, with 11 bases between. The CDR3 extends over 13 amino acids. Despite likely unrecorded immune exposures, the donors were nominally healthy at the time of sampling. The PCR used 60 Vbeta and 13 Jbeta primers. Sequencing was performed with immunoSEQ multiplex PCR; in TCRdb, only in-frame clones are kept and a portion is missing. The sample has roughly 90,000 clones, around 84% seen once.

V is TRBV6-1 and J is TRBJ2-2, with TRBD1 as a possible D gene (5 bases). The clonotype originates from a man aged 18 to 35 in good health and CMV-seronegative. The sequenced sample was PBMCs. This chain's CDR3 is CASRLTGPGELFF. DNA for the CDR3: TGTGCCAGCAGGCTCACAGGCCCCGGGGAGCTGTTTTTT.